The 22 T cell receptor beta chains listed next were all sequenced from one sample in a study of shared clonotypes between healthy human individuals. Clones were sequenced by immunoSEQ multiplex PCR, and TCRdb holds only the in-frame ones, with some missing. Among around 1.4 million clones, approximately 98.5% were seen once, and the ten largest hold approximately 0.4%. The source material was naive CD4+ T cells sorted from blood. Subset: CD45RA+ positively selected. The receptors derive from a man under 40 in good health.

This chain joins TRBV6-1 and TRBJ1-4; 8 bases are shared with TRBD1. Germline trimming cut 6 bases from V and 6 bases from J; bases unmatched to any gene: 9. The CDR3 contains 15 residues. Germline V gives CDR1 MNHNS, CDR2 SASEGT. The CDR3 sequence is CASSGRGRKDEKLFF. As DNA, the CDR3 is TGTGCCAGCAGCGGCAGGGGGCGAAAGGATGAAAAACTGTTTTTT.

The CDR3 sequence: CASSLGGRYPYEQYF. The CDR3 DNA reads TGTGCCAGCAGTTTAGGCGGGAGGTACCCCTACGAGCAGTACTTC. The chain links TRBV27 to TRBJ2-7; 8 bases are a match to TRBD2. The CDR3 length is 15 residues. Germline CDR1 is MNHEY and CDR2 is SMNVEV (reference sequence). V was pared by 2 bases and J by 2 bases, with 5 bases of the junction left unmatched.

This clone was observed once. The chain joins TRBV6-5 to TRBJ2-7, with TRBD2 as a possible D gene (5 bases). Per germline, CDR1 MNHEY and CDR2 SVGAGI. The CDR3 consists of 13 residues. V was trimmed by 6 bases and J by 3 bases, leaving 12 bases between them. CDR3 DNA sequence: TGTGCCAGCAGGATCCGGGGTCACTACGAGCAGTACTTC. Translating gives CASRIRGHYEQYF.

V is TRBV5-1 and J is TRBJ2-4; 10 nucleotides match TRBD1. V shed 0 bases, J shed 5 bases, and the junction held 2 bases outside the gene matches. Germline CDR1 reads SGHRS; CDR2 reads YFSETQ. The CDR3 spans 15 residues. The CDR3 is CASSLAGTGENIQYF. The DNA of the CDR3 is TGCGCCAGCAGCTTGGCCGGGACAGGGGAAAACATTCAGTACTTC.

The gene calls are TRBV2 and TRBJ2-2; D might be TRBD1 (5 bases). The germline gives CDR1 SNHLY, CDR2 FYNNEI. This CDR3 has 14 residues. Trimming pared 3 bases from V and 6 bases from J, leaving 11 bases between. CDR3 region: CASSEQGSAGELFF. The CDR3 DNA reads as TGTGCCAGCAGTGAGCAGGGATCGGCCGGGGAGCTGTTTTTT.

This chain links TRBV6-1 with TRBJ2-1; 9 bases agree with TRBD2. The CDR3 is made up of 14 amino acids. J was trimmed by 4 bases and V by 10 bases; bases with no gene match: 8. Per the germline V gene, CDR1 is MNHNS and CDR2 is SASEGT. DNA of the CDR3: TGTGCCACCACACTTAGCGGGAGTTACAATGAGCAGTTCTTC. Its protein product is CATTLSGSYNEQFF.

This rearrangement joins TRBV5-4 to TRBJ2-2; tentatively, D is TRBD1 (5 bases). The CDR3 extends over 15 amino acids. Trimming removed 0 bases from V and 5 bases from J, with 11 bases in between. Germline CDR1 reads SGHNT; CDR2 reads YYREEE (reference sequence). CDR3: CASSLVGRLTGELFF. Written as DNA, the CDR3 is TGTGCCAGCAGCTTGGTGGGGCGACTTACCGGGGAGCTGTTTTTT.

The chain combines TRBV5-6 with TRBJ2-3; 9 bases fit TRBD2. With 1 base clipped from V and 2 bases from J, the junction kept 8 bases outside the gene matches. The CDR3 extends over 17 amino acids. CDR1 SGHDT and CDR2 YYEEEE come from the germline V gene. The CDR3 is CASSLWASGTYTDTQYF. The DNA for the CDR3 is TGTGCCAGCAGCTTGTGGGCTAGCGGGACGTACACAGATACGCAGTATTTT. Using reference TRBV5-6 and TRBJ2-3 for the parts outside the CDR3, the full variable domain is DAGVTQSPTHLIKTRGQQVTLRCSPKSGHDTVSWYQQALGQGPQFIFQYYEEEERQRGNFPDRFSGHQFPNYSSELNVNALLLGDSALYLCASSLWASGTYTDTQYFGPGTRLTVL.

The chain links TRBV29-1 to TRBJ2-1; 7 bases fit TRBD1. Per germline, CDR1 SQVTM and CDR2 ANQGSEA. This CDR3 contains 12 residues. The trim removed 3 bases at V and 14 bases at J, leaving 10 bases unmatched. CDR3 region: CSVEGFATGKFF. The DNA of the CDR3 is TGCAGCGTTGAGGGATTCGCGACAGGGAAGTTCTTC.

The chain carries TRBV5-4 and TRBJ2-1, with a weak D call TRBD2 (6 bases). CDR3 length: 15 amino acids. The germline gives CDR1 SGHNT, CDR2 YYREEE (reference sequence). V lost 4 bases and J 4 bases, leaving 15 bases between the germline ends. This CDR3 reads CASSPRDSGYNEQFF. CDR3 coding DNA: TGTGCCAGCAGCCCGAGGGACTCCGGTTACAATGAGCAGTTCTTC. The whole variable domain, filled in from reference TRBV5-4 and TRBJ2-1, reads ETGVTQSPTHLIKTRGQQVTLRCSSQSGHNTVSWYQQALGQGPQFIFQYYREEENGRGNFPPRFSGLQFPNYSSELNVNALELDDSALYLCASSPRDSGYNEQFFGPGTRLTVL.

The rearrangement uses TRBV5-5 and TRBJ2-7; 7 nucleotides agree with TRBD1. Germline loops: CDR1 SGHKS, CDR2 YYEKEE (reference sequence). There are 14 residues in the CDR3. V dropped 4 bases and J dropped 2; count of bases not matched to a gene: 6. The CDR3 spells CASSEGQIPYEQYF. In DNA form, the CDR3 reads TGTGCCAGCAGCGAGGGACAGATTCCCTACGAGCAGTACTTC.

The V call is TRBV27, the J call TRBJ2-7, with 15 bases that match TRBD2. CDR1 and CDR2 from the germline V gene are MNHEY and SMNVEV (reference sequence). The CDR3 sequence is 19 residues long. After removal of 4 bases from V and 3 bases from J, the junction contained 13 bases not matched to a gene. CDR3 sequence reads: CASSSIRTSGRAGNYEQYF. As DNA, the CDR3 is TGTGCCAGCAGTTCAATCCGGACTAGCGGGAGGGCAGGGAACTACGAGCAGTACTTC.

The CDR3 DNA is TGTGCCAGCAGTGAATATGCAGGCGGTGGCTACACCTTC. It codes for CASSEYAGGGYTF. The chain couples TRBV2 to TRBJ1-2, with D unresolved. Germline CDR1 reads SNHLY; CDR2 reads FYNNEI. Trimming stripped 2 bases from V and 7 bases from J, with 11 bases between. The CDR3 is 13 amino acids.

The rearrangement joins TRBV28 to TRBJ1-5; TRBD1 matches at 8 bases. Germline V gene lookup returns CDR1 MDHEN and CDR2 SYDVKM. This CDR3 spans 13 amino acids. Germline trimming cut 5 bases from V and 5 bases from J; bases unmatched to any gene: 2. CDR3 sequence reads: CASSPDRDQPQHF. The CDR3 DNA reads as TGTGCCAGCAGTCCGGACAGGGATCAGCCCCAGCATTTT.

The chain combines TRBV2 with TRBJ2-7; 12 positions agree with TRBD2. The CDR3 runs to 14 residues. V was pared by 6 bases and J by 4 bases, with 4 bases of the junction left unmatched. The germline CDR1 and CDR2 sequences are SNHLY and FYNNEI. The CDR3 loop reads CASSPGTSGYEQYF. As DNA, the CDR3 is TGTGCCAGCAGCCCCGGGACTAGCGGGTACGAGCAGTACTTC.

CDR3 nucleotides: TGTGCCAGCAGCTTCCGTGGGGACATTGGGGCCGGGGAGCTGTTTTTT. Translating it yields CASSFRGDIGAGELFF. The chain employs TRBV9 and TRBJ2-2; the D gene is possibly TRBD1 (6 bases). The CDR3 is 16 amino acids. Germline V gene sequence: CDR1 SGDLS, CDR2 YYNGEE. Trimming removed 4 bases at V and 6 bases at J, with 19 bases between.

V usage is TRBV4-1 and J usage is TRBJ1-5; no firm D call. Germline CDR1 and CDR2: MGHRA and YSYEKL. The ends were cut back, 1 base at V and 3 bases at J, with 10 bases in the middle. The CDR3 is made up of 15 amino acids. This CDR3 is CASSQGISFNQPQHF. In DNA form, the CDR3 reads TGCGCCAGCAGCCAAGGGATCAGTTTCAATCAGCCCCAGCATTTT.

The J gene is TRBJ1-1, the V gene TRBV5-1; perhaps TRBD1 as D (6 bases). Trimming took off 2 bases at V and 2 bases at J, with 10 bases between the two ends. The CDR3 sequence is 14 residues long. Germline-derived CDR1 and CDR2 are SGHRS and YFSETQ. CDR3: CASSFNRDNTEAFF. In nucleotides, the CDR3 is TGCGCCAGCAGCTTCAACAGGGATAACACTGAAGCTTTCTTT. The full variable domain, its missing parts supplied by reference TRBV5-1 and TRBJ1-1, is KAGVTQTPRYLIKTRGQQVTLSCSPISGHRSVSWYQQTPGQGLQFLFEYFSETQRNKGNFPGRFSGRQFSNSRSEMNVSTLELGDSALYLCASSFNRDNTEAFFGQGTRLTVV.

The chain carries TRBV29-1 and TRBJ1-4; a possible D gene is TRBD1 (6 bases). This CDR3 has 13 amino acids. V was clipped by 2 bases and J by 8 bases, with 12 bases between them. Germline V gene lookup returns CDR1 SQVTM and CDR2 ANQGSEA. CDR3 sequence reads: CSVERGGAEKLFF. For the CDR3, the DNA is TGCAGCGTTGAACGAGGGGGGGCAGAAAAACTGTTTTTT.

This sequence joins TRBV4-3 and TRBJ2-1, with D maybe TRBD1 (6 bases). V lost 1 base to trimming and J lost 7 bases, with 11 bases between them. Looked up from germline, CDR1 is LGHNA and CDR2 is YSLEER. This CDR3 comprises 14 residues. The CDR3 reads CASSQVERGNEQFF. CDR3 in DNA: TGCGCCAGCAGCCAAGTAGAAAGGGGGAATGAGCAGTTCTTC.

The chain recombines TRBV28 with TRBJ1-1; D uncertain. V gave up 5 bases and J gave up 4 bases, with 11 bases separating them. Germline V lookup: CDR1 MDHEN, CDR2 SYDVKM. This CDR3 spans 13 amino acids. CDR3 in amino acids: CASSLSPGTEAFF. The CDR3 coding sequence is TGTGCCAGCAGTCTGAGTCCGGGCACTGAAGCTTTCTTT.

V usage is TRBV7-3 and J usage is TRBJ2-1; 8 bases are shared with TRBD2. Germline CDR1 SGHTA, CDR2 FQGTGA. Unmatched junction bases numbered 10, after V lost 5 bases and J lost 7 bases. The CDR3 has 15 amino acids. The CDR3 DNA sequence: TGTGCCAGCAGCAAGCGGGAGAGCCCCCTGAATGAGCAGTTCTTC. Amino acids: CASSKRESPLNEQFF.